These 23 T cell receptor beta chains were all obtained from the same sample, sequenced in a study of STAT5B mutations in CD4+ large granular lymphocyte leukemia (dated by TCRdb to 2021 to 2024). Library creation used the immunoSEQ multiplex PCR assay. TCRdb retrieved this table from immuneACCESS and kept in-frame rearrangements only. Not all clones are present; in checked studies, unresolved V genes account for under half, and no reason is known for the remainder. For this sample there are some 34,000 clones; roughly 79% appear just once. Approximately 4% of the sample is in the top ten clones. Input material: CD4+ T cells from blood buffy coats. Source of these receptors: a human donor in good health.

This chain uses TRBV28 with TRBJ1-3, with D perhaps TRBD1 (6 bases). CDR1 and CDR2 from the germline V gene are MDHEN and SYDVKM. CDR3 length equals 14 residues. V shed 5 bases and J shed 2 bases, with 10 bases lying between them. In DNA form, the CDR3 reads TGTGCCAGCAGTCACGGACAGACTGGAAACACCATATATTTT. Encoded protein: CASSHGQTGNTIYF.

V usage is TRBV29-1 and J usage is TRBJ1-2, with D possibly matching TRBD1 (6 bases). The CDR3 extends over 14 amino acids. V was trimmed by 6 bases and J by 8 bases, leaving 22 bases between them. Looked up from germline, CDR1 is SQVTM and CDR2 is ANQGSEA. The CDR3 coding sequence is TGCAGCGTAGGTGAAAATTCGTGGGGGCCCGGCTACACCTTC. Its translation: CSVGENSWGPGYTF.

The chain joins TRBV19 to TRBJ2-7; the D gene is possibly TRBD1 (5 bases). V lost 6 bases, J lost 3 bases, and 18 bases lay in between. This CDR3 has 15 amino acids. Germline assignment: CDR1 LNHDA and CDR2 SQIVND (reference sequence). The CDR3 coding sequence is TGTGCCAGTAGCCCGTTGGGTCAGGGAATCTACGAGCAGTACTTC. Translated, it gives CASSPLGQGIYEQYF.

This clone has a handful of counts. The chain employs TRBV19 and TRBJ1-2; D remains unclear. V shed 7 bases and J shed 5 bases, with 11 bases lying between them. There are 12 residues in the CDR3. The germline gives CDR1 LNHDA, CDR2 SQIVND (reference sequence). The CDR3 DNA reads TGTGCCAGTATGACCCGGTTATATGGCTACACCTTC. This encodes CASMTRLYGYTF.

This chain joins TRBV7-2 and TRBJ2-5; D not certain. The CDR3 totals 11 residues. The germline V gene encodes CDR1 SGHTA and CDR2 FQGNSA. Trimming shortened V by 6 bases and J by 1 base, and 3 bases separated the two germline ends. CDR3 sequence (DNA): TGTGCCAGCAGGCTCCAAGAGACCCAGTACTTC. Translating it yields CASRLQETQYF.

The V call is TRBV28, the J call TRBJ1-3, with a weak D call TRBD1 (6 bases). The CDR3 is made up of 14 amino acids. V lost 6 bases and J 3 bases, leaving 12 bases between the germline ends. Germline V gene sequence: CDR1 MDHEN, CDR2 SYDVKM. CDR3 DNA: TGTGCCAGCAGCTTTAGGGGGAATGGAAACACCATATATTTT. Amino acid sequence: CASSFRGNGNTIYF.

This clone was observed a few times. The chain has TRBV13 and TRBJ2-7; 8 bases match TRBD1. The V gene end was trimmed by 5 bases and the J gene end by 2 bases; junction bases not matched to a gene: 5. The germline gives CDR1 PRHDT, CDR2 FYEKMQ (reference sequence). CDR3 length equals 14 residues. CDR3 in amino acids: CASSPRTGPYEQYF. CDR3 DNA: TGTGCCAGCAGCCCGAGGACAGGGCCCTACGAGCAGTACTTC.

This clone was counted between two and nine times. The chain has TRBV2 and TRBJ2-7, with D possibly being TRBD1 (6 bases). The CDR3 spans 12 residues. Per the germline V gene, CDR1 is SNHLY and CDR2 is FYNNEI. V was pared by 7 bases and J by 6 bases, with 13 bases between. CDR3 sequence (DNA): TGTGCCAGCACCAACAGGGTCCGCGAGCAGTACTTC. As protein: CASTNRVREQYF. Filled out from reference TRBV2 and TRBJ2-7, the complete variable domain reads EPEVTQTPSHQVTQMGQEVILRCVPISNHLYFYWYRQILGQKVEFLVSFYNNEISEKSEIFDDQFSVERPDGSNFTLKIRSTKLEDSAMYFCASTNRVREQYFGPGTRLTVT.

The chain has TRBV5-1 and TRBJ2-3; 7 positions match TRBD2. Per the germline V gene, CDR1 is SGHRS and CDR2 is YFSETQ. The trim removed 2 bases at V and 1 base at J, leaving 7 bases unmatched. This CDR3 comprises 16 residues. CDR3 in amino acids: CASSLVAGVGTDTQYF. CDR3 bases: TGCGCCAGCAGCTTAGTTGCGGGAGTCGGCACAGATACGCAGTATTTT.

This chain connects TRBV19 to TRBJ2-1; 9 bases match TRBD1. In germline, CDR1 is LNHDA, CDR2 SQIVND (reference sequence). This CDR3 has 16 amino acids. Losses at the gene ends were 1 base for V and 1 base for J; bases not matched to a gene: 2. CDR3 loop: CASSIAGTGSYNEQFF. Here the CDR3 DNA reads TGTGCCAGTAGTATAGCCGGGACAGGGTCCTACAATGAGCAGTTCTTC.

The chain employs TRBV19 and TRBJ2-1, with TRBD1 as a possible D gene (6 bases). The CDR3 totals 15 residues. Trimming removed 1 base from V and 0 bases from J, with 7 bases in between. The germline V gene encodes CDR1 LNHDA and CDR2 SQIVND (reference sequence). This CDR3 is CASSIGGPSYNEQFF. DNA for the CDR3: TGTGCCAGTAGTATAGGGGGGCCCTCCTACAATGAGCAGTTCTTC.

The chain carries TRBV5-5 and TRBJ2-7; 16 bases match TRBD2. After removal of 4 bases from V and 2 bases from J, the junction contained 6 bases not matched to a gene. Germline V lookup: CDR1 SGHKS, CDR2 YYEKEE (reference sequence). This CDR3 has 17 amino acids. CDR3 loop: CASSTGTSGGGPYEQYF. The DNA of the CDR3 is TGTGCCAGCAGCACCGGGACTAGCGGGGGGGGGCCCTACGAGCAGTACTTC. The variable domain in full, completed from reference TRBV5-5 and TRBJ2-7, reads DAGVTQSPTHLIKTRGQQVTLRCSPISGHKSVSWYQQVLGQGPQFIFQYYEKEERGRGNFPDRFSARQFPNYSSELNVNALLLGDSALYLCASSTGTSGGGPYEQYFGPGTRLTVT.

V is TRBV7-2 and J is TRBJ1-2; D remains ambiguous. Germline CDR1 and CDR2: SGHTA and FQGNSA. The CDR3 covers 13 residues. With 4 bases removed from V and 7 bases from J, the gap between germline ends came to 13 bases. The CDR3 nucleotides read TGTGCCAGCAGCTCCCCCTCCGGGTCTGGCTACACCTTC. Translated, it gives CASSSPSGSGYTF.

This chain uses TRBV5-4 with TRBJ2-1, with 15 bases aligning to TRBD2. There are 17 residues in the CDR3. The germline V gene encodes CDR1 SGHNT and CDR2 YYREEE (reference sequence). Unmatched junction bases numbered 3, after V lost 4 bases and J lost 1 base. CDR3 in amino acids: CASSPGLAGGSYNEQFF. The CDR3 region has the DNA TGTGCCAGCAGCCCGGGACTAGCGGGAGGATCCTACAATGAGCAGTTCTTC.

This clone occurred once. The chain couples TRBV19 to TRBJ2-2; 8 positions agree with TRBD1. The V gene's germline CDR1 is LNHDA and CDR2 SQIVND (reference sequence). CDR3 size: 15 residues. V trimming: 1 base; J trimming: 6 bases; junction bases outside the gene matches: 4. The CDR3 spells CASSIGQGAPGELFF. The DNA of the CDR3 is TGTGCCAGTAGTATAGGGCAGGGGGCACCCGGGGAGCTGTTTTTT. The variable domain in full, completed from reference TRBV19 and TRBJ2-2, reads DGGITQSPKYLFRKEGQNVTLSCEQNLNHDAMYWYRQDPGQGLRLIYYSQIVNDFQKGDIAEGYSVSREKKESFPLTVTSAQKNPTAFYLCASSIGQGAPGELFFGEGSRLTVL.

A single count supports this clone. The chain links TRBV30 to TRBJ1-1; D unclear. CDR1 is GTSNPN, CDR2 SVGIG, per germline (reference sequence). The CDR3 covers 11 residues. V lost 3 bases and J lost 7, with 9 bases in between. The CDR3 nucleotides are TGTGCCTGGAGGGGGATAGGTGAAGCTTTCTTT. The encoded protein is CAWRGIGEAFF.

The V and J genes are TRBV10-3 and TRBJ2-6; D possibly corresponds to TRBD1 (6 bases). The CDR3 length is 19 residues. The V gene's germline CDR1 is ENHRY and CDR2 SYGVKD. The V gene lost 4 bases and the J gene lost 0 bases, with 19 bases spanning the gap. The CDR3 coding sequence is TGTGCCATCAGTGGATCCGTAGCAGGGGCCCTCTCTGGGGCCAACGTCCTGACTTTC. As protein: CAISGSVAGALSGANVLTF.

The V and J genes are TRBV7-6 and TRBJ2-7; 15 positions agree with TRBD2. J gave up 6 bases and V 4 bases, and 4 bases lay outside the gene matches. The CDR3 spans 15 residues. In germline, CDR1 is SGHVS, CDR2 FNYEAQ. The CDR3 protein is CASSSGLAGGGEQYF. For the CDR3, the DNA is TGTGCCAGCAGCTCGGGACTAGCGGGAGGAGGCGAGCAGTACTTC.

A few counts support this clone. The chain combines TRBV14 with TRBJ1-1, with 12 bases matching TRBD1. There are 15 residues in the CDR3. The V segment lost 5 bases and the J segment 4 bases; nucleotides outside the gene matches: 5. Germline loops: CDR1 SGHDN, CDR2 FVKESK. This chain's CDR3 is CASSLGTGGPTEAFF. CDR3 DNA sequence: TGTGCCAGCAGCTTAGGGACAGGGGGCCCCACTGAAGCTTTCTTT. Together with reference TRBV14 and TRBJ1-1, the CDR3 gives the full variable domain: EAGVTQFPSHSVIEKGQTVTLRCDPISGHDNLYWYRRVMGKEIKFLLHFVKESKQDESGMPNNRFLAERTGGTYSTLKVQPAELEDSGVYFCASSLGTGGPTEAFFGQGTRLTVV.

CDR3 nucleotides: TGTGCCAGCAGCCCCGGATCAGGGACAGGAAACTACGAGCAGTACTTC. Residues: CASSPGSGTGNYEQYF. The rearrangement links TRBV11-3 to TRBJ2-7; TRBD1 aligns across 8 bases. The CDR3 consists of 16 residues. The V segment lost 5 bases and the J segment 3 bases; nucleotides outside the gene matches: 12. Germline assignment: CDR1 SGHNT and CDR2 YENEEA.

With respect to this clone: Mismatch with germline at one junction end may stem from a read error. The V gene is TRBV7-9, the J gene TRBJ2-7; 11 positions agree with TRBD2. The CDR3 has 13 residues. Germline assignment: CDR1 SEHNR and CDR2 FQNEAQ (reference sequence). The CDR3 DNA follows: TGTGCCAGCAGCCTAGCGGGAGGCCACGAGCAGTACTTC. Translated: CASSLAGGHEQYF.

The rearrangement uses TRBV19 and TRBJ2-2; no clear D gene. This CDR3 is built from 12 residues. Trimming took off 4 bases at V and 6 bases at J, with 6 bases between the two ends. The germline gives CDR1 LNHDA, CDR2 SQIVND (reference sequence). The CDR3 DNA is TGTGCCAGTAGTAGGGATGCCGGGGAGCTGTTTTTT. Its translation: CASSRDAGELFF.

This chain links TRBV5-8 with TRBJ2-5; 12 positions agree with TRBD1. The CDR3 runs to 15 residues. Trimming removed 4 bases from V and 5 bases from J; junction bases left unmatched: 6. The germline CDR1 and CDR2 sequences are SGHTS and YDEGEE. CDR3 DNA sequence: TGTGCCAGCAGCATAGGGACAGGGGGCGAGGAGACCCAGTACTTC. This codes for CASSIGTGGEETQYF.